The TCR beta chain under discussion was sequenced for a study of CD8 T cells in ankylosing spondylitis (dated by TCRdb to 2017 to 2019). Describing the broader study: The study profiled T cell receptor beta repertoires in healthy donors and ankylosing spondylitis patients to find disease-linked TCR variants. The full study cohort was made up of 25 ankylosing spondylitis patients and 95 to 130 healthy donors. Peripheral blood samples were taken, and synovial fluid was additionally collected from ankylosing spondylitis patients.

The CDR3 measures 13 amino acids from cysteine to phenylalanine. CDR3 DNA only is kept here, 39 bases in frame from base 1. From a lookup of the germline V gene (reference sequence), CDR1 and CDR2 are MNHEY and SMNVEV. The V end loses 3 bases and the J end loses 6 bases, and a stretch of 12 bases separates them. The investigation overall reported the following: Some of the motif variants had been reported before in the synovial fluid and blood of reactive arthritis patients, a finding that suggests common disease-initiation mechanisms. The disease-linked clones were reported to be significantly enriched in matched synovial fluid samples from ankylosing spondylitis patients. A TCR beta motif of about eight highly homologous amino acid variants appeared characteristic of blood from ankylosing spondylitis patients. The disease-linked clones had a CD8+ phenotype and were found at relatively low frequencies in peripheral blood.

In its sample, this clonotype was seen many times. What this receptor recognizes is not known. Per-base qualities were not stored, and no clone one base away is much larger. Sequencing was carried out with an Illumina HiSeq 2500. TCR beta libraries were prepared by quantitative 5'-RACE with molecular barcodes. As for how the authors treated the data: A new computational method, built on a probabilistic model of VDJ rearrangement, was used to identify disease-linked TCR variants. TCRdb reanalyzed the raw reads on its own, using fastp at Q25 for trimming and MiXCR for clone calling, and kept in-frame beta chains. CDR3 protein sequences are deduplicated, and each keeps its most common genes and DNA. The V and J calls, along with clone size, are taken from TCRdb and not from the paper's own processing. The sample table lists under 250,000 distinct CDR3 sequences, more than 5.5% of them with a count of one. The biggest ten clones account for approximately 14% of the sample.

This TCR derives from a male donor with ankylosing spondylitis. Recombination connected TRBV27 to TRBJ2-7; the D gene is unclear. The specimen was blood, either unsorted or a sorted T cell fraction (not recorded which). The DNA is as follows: TGTGCCAGCAGTTTTAGTCGCTATCTCGAGCAGTACTTC. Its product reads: CASSFSRYLEQYF.